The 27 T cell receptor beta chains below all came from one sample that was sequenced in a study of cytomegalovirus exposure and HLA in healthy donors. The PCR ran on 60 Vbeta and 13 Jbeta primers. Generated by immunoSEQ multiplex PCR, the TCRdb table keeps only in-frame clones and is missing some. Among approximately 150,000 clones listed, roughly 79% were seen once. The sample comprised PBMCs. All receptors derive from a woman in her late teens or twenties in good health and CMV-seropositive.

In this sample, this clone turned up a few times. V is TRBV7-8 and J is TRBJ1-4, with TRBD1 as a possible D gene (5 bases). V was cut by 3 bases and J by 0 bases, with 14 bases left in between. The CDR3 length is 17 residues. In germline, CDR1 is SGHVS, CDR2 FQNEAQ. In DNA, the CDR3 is TGTGCCAGCAGCTTTGGTAGACAGCGAACAACTAATGAAAAACTGTTTTTT. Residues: CASSFGRQRTTNEKLFF. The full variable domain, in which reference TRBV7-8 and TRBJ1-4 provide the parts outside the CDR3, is GAGVSQSPRYKVAKRGQDVALRCDPISGHVSLFWYQQALGQGPEFLTYFQNEAQLDKSGLPSDRFFAERPEGSVSTLKIQRTQQEDSAVYLCASSFGRQRTTNEKLFFGSGTQLSVL.

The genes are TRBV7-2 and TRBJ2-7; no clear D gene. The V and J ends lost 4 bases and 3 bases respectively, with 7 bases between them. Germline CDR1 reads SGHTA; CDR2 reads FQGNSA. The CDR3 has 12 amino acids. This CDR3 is CASSSDFYEQYF. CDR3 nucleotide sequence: TGTGCCAGCAGCTCCGACTTCTACGAGCAGTACTTC. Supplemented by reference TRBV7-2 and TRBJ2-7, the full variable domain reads GAGVSQSPSNKVTEKGKDVELRCDPISGHTALYWYRQSLGQGLEFLIYFQGNSAPDKSGLPSDRFSAERTGGSVSTLTIQRTQQEDSAVYLCASSSDFYEQYFGPGTRLTVT.

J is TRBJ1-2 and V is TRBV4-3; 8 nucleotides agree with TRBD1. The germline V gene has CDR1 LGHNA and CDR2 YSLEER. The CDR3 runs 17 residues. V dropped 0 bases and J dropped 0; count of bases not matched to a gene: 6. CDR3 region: CASSQDRGTGTNYGYTF. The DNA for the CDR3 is TGCGCCAGCAGCCAAGATCGAGGGACAGGCACTAACTATGGCTACACCTTC.

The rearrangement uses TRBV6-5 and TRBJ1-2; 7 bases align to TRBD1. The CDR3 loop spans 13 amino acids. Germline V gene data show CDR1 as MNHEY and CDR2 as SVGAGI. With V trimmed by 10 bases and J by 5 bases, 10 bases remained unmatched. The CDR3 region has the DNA TGTGCCATCCGCCAGACAGGGCAATATGGCTACACCTTC. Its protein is CAIRQTGQYGYTF.

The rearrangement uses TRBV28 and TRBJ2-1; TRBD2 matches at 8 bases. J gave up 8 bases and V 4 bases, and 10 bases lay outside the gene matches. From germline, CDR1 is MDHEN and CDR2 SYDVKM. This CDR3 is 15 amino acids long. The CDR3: CASSSPWTSKDEQFF. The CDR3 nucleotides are TGTGCCAGCAGTTCTCCCTGGACTAGCAAGGATGAGCAGTTCTTC. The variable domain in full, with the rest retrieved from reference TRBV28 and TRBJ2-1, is DVKVTQSSRYLVKRTGEKVFLECVQDMDHENMFWYRQDPGLGLRLIYFSYDVKMKEKGDIPEGYSVSREKKERFSLILESASTNQTSMYLCASSSPWTSKDEQFFGPGTRLTVL.

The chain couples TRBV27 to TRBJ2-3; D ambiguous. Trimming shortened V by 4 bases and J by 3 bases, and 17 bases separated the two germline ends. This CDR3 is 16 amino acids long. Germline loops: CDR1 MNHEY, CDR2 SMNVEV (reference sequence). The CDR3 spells CASSYGPDSLTDTQYF. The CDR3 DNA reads TGTGCCAGCAGTTATGGCCCCGACTCCCTGACAGATACGCAGTATTTT.

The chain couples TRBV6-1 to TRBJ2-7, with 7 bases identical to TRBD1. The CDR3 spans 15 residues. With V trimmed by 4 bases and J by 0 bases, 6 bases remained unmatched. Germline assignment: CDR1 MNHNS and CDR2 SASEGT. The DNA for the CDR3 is TGTGCCAGCAGTGCCCCGACAGGGTACTCCTACGAGCAGTACTTC. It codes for CASSAPTGYSYEQYF.

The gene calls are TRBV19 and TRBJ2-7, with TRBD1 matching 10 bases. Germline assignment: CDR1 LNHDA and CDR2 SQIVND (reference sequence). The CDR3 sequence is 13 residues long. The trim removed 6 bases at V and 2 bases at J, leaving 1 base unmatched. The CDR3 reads CASRGTGAYEQYF. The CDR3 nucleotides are TGTGCCAGTAGAGGGACAGGGGCCTACGAGCAGTACTTC.

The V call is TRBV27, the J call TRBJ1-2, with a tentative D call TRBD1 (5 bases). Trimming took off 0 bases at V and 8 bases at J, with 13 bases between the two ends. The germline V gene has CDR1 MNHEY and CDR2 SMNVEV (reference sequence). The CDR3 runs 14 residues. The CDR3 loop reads CASSLSSGTRGYTF. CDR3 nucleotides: TGTGCCAGCAGTTTATCTTCCGGGACTCGGGGCTACACCTTC.

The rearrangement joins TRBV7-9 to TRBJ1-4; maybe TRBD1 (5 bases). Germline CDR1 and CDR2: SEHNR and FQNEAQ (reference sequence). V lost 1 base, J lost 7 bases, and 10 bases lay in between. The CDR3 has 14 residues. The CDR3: CASSLVGPGEKLFF. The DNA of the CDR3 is TGTGCCAGCAGCTTAGTGGGGCCGGGTGAAAAACTGTTTTTT.

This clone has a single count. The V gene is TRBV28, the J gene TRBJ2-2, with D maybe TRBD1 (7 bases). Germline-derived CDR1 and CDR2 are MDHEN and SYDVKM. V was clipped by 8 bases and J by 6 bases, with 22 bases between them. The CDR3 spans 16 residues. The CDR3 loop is CASSGAAGGRSGELFF. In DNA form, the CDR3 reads TGTGCCAGCTCCGGCGCTGCAGGGGGGAGATCCGGGGAGCTGTTTTTT.

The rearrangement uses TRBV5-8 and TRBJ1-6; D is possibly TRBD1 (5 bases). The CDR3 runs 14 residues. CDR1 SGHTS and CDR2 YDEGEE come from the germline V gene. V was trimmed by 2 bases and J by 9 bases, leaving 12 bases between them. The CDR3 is CASSFGQGGSPLHF. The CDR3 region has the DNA TGTGCCAGCAGCTTTGGCCAGGGTGGTTCACCCCTCCACTTT.

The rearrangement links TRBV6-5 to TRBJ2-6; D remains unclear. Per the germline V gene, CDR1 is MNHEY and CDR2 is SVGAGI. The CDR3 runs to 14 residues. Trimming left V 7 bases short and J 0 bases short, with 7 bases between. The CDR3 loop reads CASTVFSGANVLTF. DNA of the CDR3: TGTGCCAGCACCGTCTTCTCTGGGGCCAACGTCCTGACTTTC.

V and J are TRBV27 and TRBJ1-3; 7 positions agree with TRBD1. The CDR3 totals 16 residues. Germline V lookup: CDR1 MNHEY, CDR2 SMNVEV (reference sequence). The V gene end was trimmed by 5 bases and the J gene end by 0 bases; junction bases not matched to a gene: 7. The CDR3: CASSAQQGYSGNTIYF. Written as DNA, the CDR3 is TGTGCCAGCAGTGCGCAACAGGGGTACTCTGGAAACACCATATATTTT.

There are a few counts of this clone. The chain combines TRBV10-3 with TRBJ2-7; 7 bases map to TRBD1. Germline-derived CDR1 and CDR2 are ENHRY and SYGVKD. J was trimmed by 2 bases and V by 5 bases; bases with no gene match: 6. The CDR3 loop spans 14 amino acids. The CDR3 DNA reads TGTGCCATCAGTCGACAGGGTACCACCTACGAGCAGTACTTC. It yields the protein CAISRQGTTYEQYF.

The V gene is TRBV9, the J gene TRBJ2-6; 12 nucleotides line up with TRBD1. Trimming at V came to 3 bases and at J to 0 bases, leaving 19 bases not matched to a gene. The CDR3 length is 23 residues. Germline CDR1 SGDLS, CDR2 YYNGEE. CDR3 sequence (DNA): TGTGCCAGCAGCGCATTGGGGACAGGGGGCAATAGTCGGAAAAACTCTGGGGCCAACGTCCTGACTTTC. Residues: CASSALGTGGNSRKNSGANVLTF.

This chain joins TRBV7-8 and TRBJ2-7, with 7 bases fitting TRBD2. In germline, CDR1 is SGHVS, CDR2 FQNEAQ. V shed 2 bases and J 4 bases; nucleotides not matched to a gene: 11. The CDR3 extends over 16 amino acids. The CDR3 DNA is TGTGCCAGCAGCTTATATTCGGGGGAGGGCTATTACGAGCAGTACTTC. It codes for CASSLYSGEGYYEQYF.

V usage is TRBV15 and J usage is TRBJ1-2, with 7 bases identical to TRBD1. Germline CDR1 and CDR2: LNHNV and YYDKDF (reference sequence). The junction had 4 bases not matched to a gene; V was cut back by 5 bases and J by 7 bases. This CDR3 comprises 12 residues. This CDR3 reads CATSVTGVGYTF. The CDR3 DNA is TGTGCCACCAGCGTTACAGGGGTTGGCTACACCTTC.

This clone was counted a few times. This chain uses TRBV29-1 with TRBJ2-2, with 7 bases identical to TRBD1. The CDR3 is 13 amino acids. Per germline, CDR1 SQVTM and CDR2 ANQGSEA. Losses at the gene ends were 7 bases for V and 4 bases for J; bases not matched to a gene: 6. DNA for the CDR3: TGCAGCGGAAGGGGGCAGAGCACCGGGGAGCTGTTTTTT. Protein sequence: CSGRGQSTGELFF.

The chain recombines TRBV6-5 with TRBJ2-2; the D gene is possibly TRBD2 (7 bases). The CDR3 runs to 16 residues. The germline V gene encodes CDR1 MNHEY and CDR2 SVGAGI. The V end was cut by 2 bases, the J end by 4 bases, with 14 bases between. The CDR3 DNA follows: TGTGCCAGCAGTTACATAGGGGGGGCGAGCACCGGGGAGCTGTTTTTT. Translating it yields CASSYIGGASTGELFF.

Written as DNA, the CDR3 is TGTGCCAGCAGCGAGGACAGGGCATTTCGCTTCTCCGGAACTAACTATGGCTACACCTTC. Translation: CASSEDRAFRFSGTNYGYTF. The chain recombines TRBV7-8 with TRBJ1-2; TRBD1 matches at 8 bases. Germline CDR1 reads SGHVS; CDR2 reads FQNEAQ. J was trimmed by 0 bases and V by 5 bases; bases with no gene match: 20. CDR3 length: 20 residues.

The CDR3 here is CASSRRTISTDTQYF. The CDR3 bases are TGTGCCAGCAGCCGACGGACAATTAGCACAGATACGCAGTATTTT. The rearrangement joins TRBV2 to TRBJ2-3; TRBD1 is a possible D gene (5 bases). Germline V gene sequence: CDR1 SNHLY, CDR2 FYNNEI. The germline V and J ends were trimmed by 6 bases and 0 bases, with 13 bases remaining between them. The CDR3 covers 15 residues.

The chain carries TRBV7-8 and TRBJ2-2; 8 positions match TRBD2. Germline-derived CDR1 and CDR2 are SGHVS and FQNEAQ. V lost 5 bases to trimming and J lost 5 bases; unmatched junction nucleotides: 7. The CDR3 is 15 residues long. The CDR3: CASSRTSGRTGELFF. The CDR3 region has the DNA TGTGCCAGCAGCCGTACTAGCGGTAGGACCGGGGAGCTGTTTTTT.

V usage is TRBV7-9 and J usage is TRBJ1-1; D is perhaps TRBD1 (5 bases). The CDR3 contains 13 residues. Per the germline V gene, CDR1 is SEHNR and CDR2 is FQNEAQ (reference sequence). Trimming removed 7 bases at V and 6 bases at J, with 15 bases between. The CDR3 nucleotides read TGTGCCAGCAAGTCAGGGTTAAAACCTGAAGCTTTCTTT. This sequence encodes CASKSGLKPEAFF.

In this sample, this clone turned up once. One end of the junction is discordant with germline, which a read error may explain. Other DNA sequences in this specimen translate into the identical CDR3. The CDR3 region is CSAPKNPEAFF. In nucleotides, the CDR3 is TGCAGTGCTCCAAAAAATCCTGAAGCCTTCTTT. The chain employs TRBV20-1 and TRBJ1-1; no reliable D call. Germline CDR1 and CDR2: DFQATT and SNEGSKA (reference sequence). The CDR3 has 11 residues.

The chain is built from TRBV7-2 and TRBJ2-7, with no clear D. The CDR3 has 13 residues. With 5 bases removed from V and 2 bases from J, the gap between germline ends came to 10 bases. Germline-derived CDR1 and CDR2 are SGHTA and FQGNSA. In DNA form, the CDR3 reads TGTGCCAGCAGCATAAGTAGTACCTACGAGCAGTACTTC. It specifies CASSISSTYEQYF.

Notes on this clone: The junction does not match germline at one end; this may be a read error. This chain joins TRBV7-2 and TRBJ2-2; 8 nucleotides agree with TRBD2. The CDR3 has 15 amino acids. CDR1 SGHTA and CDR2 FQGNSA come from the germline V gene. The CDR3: CASRLAGTNTGELFF. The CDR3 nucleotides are TGTGCCAGCAGGTTAGCGGGGACTAACACCGGGGAGCTGTTTTTT.